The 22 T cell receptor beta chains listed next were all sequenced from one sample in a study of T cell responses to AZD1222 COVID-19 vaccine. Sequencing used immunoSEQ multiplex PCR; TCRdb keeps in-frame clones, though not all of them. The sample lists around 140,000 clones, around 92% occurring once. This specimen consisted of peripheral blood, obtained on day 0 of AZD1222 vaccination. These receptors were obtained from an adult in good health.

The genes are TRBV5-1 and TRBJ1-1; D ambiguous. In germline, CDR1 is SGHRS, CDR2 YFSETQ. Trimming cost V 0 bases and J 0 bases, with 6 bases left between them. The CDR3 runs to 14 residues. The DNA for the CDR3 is TGCGCCAGCAGCTTGGGGGGAATGAACACTGAAGCTTTCTTT. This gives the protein CASSLGGMNTEAFF.

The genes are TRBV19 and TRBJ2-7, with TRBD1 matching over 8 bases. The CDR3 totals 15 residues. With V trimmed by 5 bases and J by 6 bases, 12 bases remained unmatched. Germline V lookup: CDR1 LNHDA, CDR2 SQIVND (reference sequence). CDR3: CASSPRDRTTGEQYF. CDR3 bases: TGTGCCAGTAGTCCCAGGGACAGGACAACGGGCGAGCAGTACTTC.

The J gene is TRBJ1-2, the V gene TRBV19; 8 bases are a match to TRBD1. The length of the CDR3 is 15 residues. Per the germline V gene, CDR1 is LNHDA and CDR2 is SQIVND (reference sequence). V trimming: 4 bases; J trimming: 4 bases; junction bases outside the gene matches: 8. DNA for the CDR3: TGTGCCAGTAGTACTCGACAGGGGTCAGGCTATGGCTACACCTTC. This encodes CASSTRQGSGYGYTF.

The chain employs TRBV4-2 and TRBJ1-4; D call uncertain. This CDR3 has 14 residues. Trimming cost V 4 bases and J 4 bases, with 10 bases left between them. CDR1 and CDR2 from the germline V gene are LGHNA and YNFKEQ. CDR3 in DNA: TGTGCCAGCAGCCTCCAGGAGTTTAATGAAAAACTGTTTTTT. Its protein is CASSLQEFNEKLFF.

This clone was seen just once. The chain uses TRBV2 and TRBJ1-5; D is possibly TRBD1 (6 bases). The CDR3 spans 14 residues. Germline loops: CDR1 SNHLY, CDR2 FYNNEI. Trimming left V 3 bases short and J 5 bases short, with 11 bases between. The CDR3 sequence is CASSDRTGYQPQHF. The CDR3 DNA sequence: TGTGCCAGCAGTGACCGAACAGGGTATCAGCCCCAGCATTTT.

CDR3 sequence: CASSLLWAGTEAFF. CDR3 bases: TGTGCCAGCAGTTTACTTTGGGCGGGGACTGAAGCTTTCTTT. This sequence joins TRBV28 and TRBJ1-1; D is unclear. The CDR3 has 14 residues. Trimming pared 2 bases from V and 5 bases from J, leaving 12 bases between. Germline V gives CDR1 MDHEN, CDR2 SYDVKM.

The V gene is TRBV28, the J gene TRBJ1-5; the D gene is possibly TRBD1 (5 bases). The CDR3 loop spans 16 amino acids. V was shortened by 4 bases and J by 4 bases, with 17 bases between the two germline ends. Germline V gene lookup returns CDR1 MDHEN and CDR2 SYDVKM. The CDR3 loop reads CASSSYPGRGNQPQHF. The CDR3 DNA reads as TGTGCCAGCAGTTCTTACCCGGGACGGGGAAATCAGCCCCAGCATTTT. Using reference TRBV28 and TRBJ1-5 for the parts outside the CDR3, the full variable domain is DVKVTQSSRYLVKRTGEKVFLECVQDMDHENMFWYRQDPGLGLRLIYFSYDVKMKEKGDIPEGYSVSREKKERFSLILESASTNQTSMYLCASSSYPGRGNQPQHFGDGTRLSIL.

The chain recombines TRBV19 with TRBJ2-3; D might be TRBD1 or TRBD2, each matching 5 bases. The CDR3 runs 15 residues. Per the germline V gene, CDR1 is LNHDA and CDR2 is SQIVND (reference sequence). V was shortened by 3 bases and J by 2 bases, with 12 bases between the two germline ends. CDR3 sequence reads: CASSIGGSPTDTQYF. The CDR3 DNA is TGTGCCAGTAGTATTGGGGGTTCTCCCACAGATACGCAGTATTTT.

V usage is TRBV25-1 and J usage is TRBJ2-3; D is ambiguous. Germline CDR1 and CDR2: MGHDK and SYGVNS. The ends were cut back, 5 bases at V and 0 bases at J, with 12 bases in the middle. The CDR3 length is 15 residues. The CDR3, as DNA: TGTGCCAGCAGTTATAGACGGGCTAGCACAGATACGCAGTATTTT. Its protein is CASSYRRASTDTQYF.

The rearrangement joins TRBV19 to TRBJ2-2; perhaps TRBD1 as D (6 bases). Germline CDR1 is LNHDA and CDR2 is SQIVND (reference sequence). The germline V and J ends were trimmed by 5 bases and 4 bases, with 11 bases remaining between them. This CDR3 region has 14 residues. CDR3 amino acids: CASSLQGATGELFF. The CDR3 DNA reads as TGTGCCAGTAGTTTACAGGGTGCCACCGGGGAGCTGTTTTTT.

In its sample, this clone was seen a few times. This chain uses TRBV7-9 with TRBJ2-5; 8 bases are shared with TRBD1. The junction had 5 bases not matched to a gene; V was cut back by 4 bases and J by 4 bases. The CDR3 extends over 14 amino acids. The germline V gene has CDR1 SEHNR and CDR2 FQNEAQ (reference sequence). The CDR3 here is CASSSGQGRETQYF. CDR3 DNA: TGTGCCAGCAGCTCTGGACAGGGCCGAGAGACCCAGTACTTC.

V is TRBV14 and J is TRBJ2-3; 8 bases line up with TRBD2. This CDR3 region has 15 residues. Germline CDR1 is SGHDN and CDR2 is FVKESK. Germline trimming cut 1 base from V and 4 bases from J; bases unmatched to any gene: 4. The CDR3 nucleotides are TGTGCCAGCAGCCAAGGGAACGGGGGGGCAGATACGCAGTATTTT. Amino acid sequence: CASSQGNGGADTQYF.

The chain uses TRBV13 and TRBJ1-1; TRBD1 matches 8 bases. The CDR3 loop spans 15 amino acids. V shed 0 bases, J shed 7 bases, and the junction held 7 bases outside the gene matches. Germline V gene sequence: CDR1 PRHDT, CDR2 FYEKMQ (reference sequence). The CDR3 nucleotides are TGTGCCAGCAGCTTAGGCCCAGGGGGCGCATTTGAAGCTTTCTTT. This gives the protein CASSLGPGGAFEAFF.

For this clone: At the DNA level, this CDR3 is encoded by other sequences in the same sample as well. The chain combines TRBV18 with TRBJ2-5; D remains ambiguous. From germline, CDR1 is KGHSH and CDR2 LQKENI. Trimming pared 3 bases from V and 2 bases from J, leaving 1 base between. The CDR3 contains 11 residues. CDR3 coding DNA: TGTGCCAGCTCACCTCAAGAGACCCAGTACTTC. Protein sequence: CASSPQETQYF.

CDR3 region: CASSITGQFGTGNTIYF. DNA for the CDR3: TGTGCCAGCAGCATAACCGGACAGTTTGGGACTGGAAACACCATATATTTT. The chain links TRBV7-9 to TRBJ1-3; possibly TRBD1 for D (6 bases). The germline V and J ends were trimmed by 5 bases and 2 bases, with 19 bases remaining between them. Germline CDR1 and CDR2: SEHNR and FQNEAQ (reference sequence). The CDR3 is 17 residues long.

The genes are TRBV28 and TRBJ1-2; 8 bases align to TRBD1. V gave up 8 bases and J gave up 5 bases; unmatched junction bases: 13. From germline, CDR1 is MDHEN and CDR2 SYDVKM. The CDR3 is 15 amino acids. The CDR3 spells CASRSARTGRYGYTF. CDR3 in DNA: TGTGCCAGCCGCAGCGCAAGGACAGGGCGTTATGGCTACACCTTC.

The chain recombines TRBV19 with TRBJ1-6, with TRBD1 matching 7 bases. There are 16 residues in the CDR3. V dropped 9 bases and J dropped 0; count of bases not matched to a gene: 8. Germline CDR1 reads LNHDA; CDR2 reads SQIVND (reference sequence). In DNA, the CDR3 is TGTGCCAGCACAGGGGCCCCGAGCTCCTATAATTCACCCCTCCACTTT. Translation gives CASTGAPSSYNSPLHF.

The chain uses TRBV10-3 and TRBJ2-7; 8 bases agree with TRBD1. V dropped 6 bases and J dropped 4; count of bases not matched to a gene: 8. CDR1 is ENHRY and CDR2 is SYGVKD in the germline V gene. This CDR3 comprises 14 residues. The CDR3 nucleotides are TGTGCCATCAGCGGGGCCACAGGGGGGTACGAGCAGTACTTC. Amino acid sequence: CAISGATGGYEQYF.

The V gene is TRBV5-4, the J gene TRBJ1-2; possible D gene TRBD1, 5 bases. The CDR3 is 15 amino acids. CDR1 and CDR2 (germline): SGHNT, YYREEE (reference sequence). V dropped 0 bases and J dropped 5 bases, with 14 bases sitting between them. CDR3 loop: CASSLGFGREYGYTF. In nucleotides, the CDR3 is TGTGCCAGCAGCTTGGGGTTCGGCAGGGAGTATGGCTACACCTTC. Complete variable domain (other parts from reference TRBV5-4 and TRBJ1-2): ETGVTQSPTHLIKTRGQQVTLRCSSQSGHNTVSWYQQALGQGPQFIFQYYREEENGRGNFPPRFSGLQFPNYSSELNVNALELDDSALYLCASSLGFGREYGYTFGSGTRLTVV.

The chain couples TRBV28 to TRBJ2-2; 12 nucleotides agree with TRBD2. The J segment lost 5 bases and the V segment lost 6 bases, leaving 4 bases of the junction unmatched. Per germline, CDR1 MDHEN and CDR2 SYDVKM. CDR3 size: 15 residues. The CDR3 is CASRSTSGGTGELFF. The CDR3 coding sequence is TGTGCCAGCAGGTCAACTAGCGGGGGGACCGGGGAGCTGTTTTTT.

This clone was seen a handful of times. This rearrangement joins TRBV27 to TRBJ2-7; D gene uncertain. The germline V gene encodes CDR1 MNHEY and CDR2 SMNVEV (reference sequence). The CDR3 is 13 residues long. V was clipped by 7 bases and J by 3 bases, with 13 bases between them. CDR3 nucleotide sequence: TGTGCCAGCATTAATCGGTCCGTCTACGAGCAGTACTTC. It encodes CASINRSVYEQYF.

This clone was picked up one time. The CDR3 loop reads CASTSTRETQYF. The CDR3, as DNA: TGTGCCAGCACCTCGACCAGAGAGACCCAGTACTTC. The chain employs TRBV6-6 and TRBJ2-5; D ambiguous. The germline V gene encodes CDR1 MNHNY and CDR2 SVGAGI (reference sequence). V lost 7 bases, J lost 4 bases, and 10 bases lay in between. CDR3 size: 12 residues.